This TCR beta chain came from a study of blood T cell repertoires in COVID-19. All enrollees were about 18 to 90 years old and from around 25 US areas. Profiled with immunoSEQ multiplex PCR; TCRdb holds only in-frame clones, not every one. The sample includes about 190,000 clones, approximately 84% of them seen just once. The sequence was obtained from a woman younger than 45 who had recovered from COVID-19. Source material: PBMCs or T cells enriched from blood (not recorded which).

The CDR3 sequence is CSVESQGDGYTF. CDR3 nucleotides: TGCAGCGTTGAATCCCAGGGGGATGGCTACACCTTC. This sequence joins TRBV29-1 and TRBJ1-2; 7 bases are a match to TRBD1. This CDR3 is 12 amino acids long. The J segment lost 6 bases and the V segment lost 2 bases, leaving 3 bases of the junction unmatched. Germline values: CDR1 SQVTM, CDR2 ANQGSEA.